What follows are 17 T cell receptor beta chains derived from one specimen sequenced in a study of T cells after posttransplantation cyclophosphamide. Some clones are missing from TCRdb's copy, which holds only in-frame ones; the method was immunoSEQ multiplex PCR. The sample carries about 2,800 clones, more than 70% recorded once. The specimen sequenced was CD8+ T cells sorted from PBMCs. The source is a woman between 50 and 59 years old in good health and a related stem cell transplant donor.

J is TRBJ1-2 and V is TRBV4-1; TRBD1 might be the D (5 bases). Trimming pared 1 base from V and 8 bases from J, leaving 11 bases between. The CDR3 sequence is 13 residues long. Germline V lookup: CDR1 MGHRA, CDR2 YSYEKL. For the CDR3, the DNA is TGCGCCAGCAGCCAAGTCCAGGGATCAGGCTACACCTTC. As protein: CASSQVQGSGYTF.

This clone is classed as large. The CDR3 sequence: CASSSGQGIYGYTF. The DNA for the CDR3 is TGTGCCAGCAGTTCGGGACAGGGGATCTATGGCTACACCTTC. J is TRBJ1-2 and V is TRBV6-5; 10 bases align to TRBD1. With 4 bases clipped from V and 4 bases from J, the junction kept 3 bases outside the gene matches. CDR1 and CDR2 from the germline V gene are MNHEY and SVGAGI. The CDR3 loop spans 14 amino acids.

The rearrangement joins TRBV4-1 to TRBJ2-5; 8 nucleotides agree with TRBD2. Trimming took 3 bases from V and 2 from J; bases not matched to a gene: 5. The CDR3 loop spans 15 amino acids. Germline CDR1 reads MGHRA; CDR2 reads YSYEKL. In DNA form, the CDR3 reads TGCGCCAGCAGCCACTTACTAGCGGATCAAGAGACCCAGTACTTC. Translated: CASSHLLADQETQYF.

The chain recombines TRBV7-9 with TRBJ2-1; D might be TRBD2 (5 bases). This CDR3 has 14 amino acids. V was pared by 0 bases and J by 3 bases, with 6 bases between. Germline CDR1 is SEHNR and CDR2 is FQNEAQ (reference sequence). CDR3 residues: CASSLATNYNEQFF. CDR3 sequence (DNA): TGTGCCAGCAGCTTAGCGACTAACTACAATGAGCAGTTCTTC. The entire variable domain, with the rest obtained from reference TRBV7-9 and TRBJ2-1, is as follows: DTGVSQNPRHKITKRGQNVTFRCDPISEHNRLYWYRQTLGQGPEFLTYFQNEAQLEKSRLLSDRFSAERPKGSFSTLEIQRTEQGDSAMYLCASSLATNYNEQFFGPGTRLTVL.

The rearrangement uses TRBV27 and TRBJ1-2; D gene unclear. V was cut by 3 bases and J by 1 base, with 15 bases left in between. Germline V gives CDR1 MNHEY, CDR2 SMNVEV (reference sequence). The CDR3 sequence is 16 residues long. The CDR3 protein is CASSLSAGSHNYGYTF. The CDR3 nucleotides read TGTGCCAGCAGTTTGTCTGCGGGCAGCCATAACTATGGCTACACCTTC.

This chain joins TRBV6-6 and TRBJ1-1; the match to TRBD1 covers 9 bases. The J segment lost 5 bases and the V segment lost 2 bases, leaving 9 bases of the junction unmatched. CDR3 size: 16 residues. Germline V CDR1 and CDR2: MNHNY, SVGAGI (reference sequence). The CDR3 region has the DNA TGTGCCAGCAGTTACGGGCTTTACAGGGGGCCTACTGAAGCTTTCTTT. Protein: CASSYGLYRGPTEAFF.

For the CDR3, the DNA is TGTGCCAGCTCACCCGGGACAGGCAGCTCCTACGAGCAGTACTTC. Its protein product is CASSPGTGSSYEQYF. This chain uses TRBV18 with TRBJ2-7; 8 positions agree with TRBD1. After removal of 3 bases from V and 0 bases from J, the junction contained 4 bases not matched to a gene. The germline V gene encodes CDR1 KGHSH and CDR2 LQKENI. The length of the CDR3 is 15 residues.

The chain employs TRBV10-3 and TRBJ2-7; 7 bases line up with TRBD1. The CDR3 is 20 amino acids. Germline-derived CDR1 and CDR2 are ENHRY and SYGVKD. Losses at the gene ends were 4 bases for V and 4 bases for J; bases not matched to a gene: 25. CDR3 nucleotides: TGTGCCATCAGTGTGTACCGGGACAGAGCCTCCTTGTACGAAAAATACGAGCAGTACTTC. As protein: CAISVYRDRASLYEKYEQYF.

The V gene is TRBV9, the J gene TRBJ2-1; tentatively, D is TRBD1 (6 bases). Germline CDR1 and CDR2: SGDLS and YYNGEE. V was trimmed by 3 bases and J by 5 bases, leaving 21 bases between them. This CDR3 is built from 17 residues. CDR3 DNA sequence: TGTGCCAGCAGCGCCCGCCGAACAGGGCAGGCCAACAATGAGCAGTTCTTC. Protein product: CASSARRTGQANNEQFF.

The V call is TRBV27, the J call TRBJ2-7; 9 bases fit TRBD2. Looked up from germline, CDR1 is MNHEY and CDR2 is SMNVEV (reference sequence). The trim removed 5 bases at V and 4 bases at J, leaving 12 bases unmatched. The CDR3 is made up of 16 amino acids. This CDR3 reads CASSPLGPAGGYEQYF. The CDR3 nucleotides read TGTGCCAGCAGTCCCCTAGGACCGGCGGGAGGGTACGAGCAGTACTTC.

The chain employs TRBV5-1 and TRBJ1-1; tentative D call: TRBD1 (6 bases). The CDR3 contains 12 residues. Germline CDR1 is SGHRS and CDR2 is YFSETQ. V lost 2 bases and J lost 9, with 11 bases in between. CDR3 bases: TGCGCCAGCAGCTTAGAGGGGACACAAGCTTTCTTT. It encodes CASSLEGTQAFF.

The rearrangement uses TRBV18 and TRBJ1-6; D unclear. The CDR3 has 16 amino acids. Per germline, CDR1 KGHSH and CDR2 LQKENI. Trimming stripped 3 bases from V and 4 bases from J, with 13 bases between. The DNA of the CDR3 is TGTGCCAGCTCACCTAGGGAGTCCCCGTATAATTCACCCCTCCACTTT. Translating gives CASSPRESPYNSPLHF.

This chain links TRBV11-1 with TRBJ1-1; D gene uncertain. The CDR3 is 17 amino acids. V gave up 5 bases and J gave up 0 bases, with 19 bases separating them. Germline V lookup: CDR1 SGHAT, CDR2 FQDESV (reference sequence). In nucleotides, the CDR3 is TGTGCCAGCAGCCTCCCTCAGTCCGCCTCAGTGAACACTGAAGCTTTCTTT. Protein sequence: CASSLPQSASVNTEAFF.

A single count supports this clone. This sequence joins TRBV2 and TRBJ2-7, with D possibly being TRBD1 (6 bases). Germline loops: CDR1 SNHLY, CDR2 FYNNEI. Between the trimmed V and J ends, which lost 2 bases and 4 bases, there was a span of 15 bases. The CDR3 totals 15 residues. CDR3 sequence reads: CASSEPQDSFYEQYF. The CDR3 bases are TGTGCCAGCAGTGAACCACAGGACAGTTTTTACGAGCAGTACTTC.

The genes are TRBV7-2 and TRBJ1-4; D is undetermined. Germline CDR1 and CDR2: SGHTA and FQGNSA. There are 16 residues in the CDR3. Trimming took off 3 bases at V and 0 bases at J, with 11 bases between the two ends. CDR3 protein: CASSFLGGATNEKLFF. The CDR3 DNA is TGTGCCAGCAGCTTTCTGGGAGGAGCAACTAATGAAAAACTGTTTTTT.

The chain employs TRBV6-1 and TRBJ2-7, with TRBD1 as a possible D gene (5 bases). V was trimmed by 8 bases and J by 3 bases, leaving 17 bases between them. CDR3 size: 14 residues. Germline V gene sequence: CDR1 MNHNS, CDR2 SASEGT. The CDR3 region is CASLQDIRYYEQYF. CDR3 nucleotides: TGTGCCAGCTTGCAGGACATACGGTACTACGAGCAGTACTTC.

CDR3 region: CASSWAGQGYEQYF. CDR3 nucleotide sequence: TGTGCCAGCAGTTGGGCGGGACAGGGCTACGAGCAGTACTTC. The chain is built from TRBV27 and TRBJ2-7; 9 bases align to TRBD1. This CDR3 region has 14 residues. Germline CDR1 MNHEY, CDR2 SMNVEV (reference sequence). The V and J ends lost 4 bases and 3 bases, in that order; junction bases with no gene match: 4.